The 17 T cell receptor beta chains reported below all come from one sample, sequenced in a study of CD8 T cells in Susac syndrome (dated by TCRdb to between 2019 and 2020). The library was produced with the immunoSEQ multiplex PCR assay. RNA was extracted using the RNeasy kit, and roughly 0.5 to 1 ug of the RNA was reverse transcribed with random hexamers. Starting from the raw public reads, TCRdb applied fastp trimming at Q25, assembled clones with MiXCR and retained in-frame beta chains. Identical CDR3 proteins give one entry, which carries the most common genes and DNA. The sample profile shows approximately 190,000 distinct CDR3 sequences; just under 95% of them were found once. The ten top clones hold about 0.15% of the sample. Source material: CD8+ T cells from PBMCs. These receptors all come from a human donor with Susac syndrome.

This chain joins TRBV21-1 and TRBJ2-7; the DNA was not compared with TRBD1, the D call given in the table. TRBV21-1 is an annotated pseudogene. The CDR3 loop spans 15 amino acids. The CDR3 sequence is CASSKISGAPYEQYF. In DNA form, the CDR3 reads TGTGCCAGCAGCAAAATAAGCGGGGCGCCCTACGAGCAGTACTTC.

The rearrangement joins TRBV5-1 to TRBJ2-3; the D is unclear. Germline lookup yields CDR1 SGHRS and CDR2 YFSETQ. Trimming took 1 base from V and 1 from J, leaving 10 bases between them. The CDR3 consists of 15 residues. In nucleotides, the CDR3 is TGCGCCAGCAGCTTGCGGCTAGATGGCACAGATACGCAGTATTTT. It translates to CASSLRLDGTDTQYF.

The V and J genes are TRBV9 and TRBJ2-3; 8 bases map to TRBD2. V was pared by 7 bases and J by 4 bases, with 17 bases of the junction left unmatched. Germline CDR1 is SGDLS and CDR2 is YYNGEE. The CDR3 is 17 amino acids. CDR3 nucleotides: TGTGCCAGCTCCGTGGGGACTACCTCGGGAGGGGCAGATACGCAGTATTTT. Translating it yields CASSVGTTSGGADTQYF.

The chain links TRBV27 to TRBJ1-2; D gene unclear. The CDR3 runs to 13 residues. The germline V gene encodes CDR1 MNHEY and CDR2 SMNVEV (reference sequence). Trimming stripped 9 bases from V and 0 bases from J, with 11 bases between. For the CDR3, the DNA is TGTGCCAGTGGGTACAGTCCTAACTATGGCTACACCTTC. As protein: CASGYSPNYGYTF.

V gene TRBV6-1 combines with J gene TRBJ1-6; D gene unclear. Trimming left V 2 bases short and J 9 bases short, with 5 bases between. This CDR3 spans 12 amino acids. Germline V lookup: CDR1 MNHNS, CDR2 SASEGT. The CDR3 DNA sequence: TGTGCCAGCAGTGAATGGCCTTCACCCCTCCACTTT. This codes for CASSEWPSPLHF.

The V and J genes are TRBV27 and TRBJ2-3; 9 bases are shared with TRBD2. Looked up from germline, CDR1 is MNHEY and CDR2 is SMNVEV (reference sequence). V shed 7 bases, J shed 2 bases, and the junction held 13 bases outside the gene matches. The CDR3 is 17 residues long. CDR3: CASIPLGRGGITDTQYF. CDR3 DNA sequence: TGTGCCAGCATTCCCTTGGGGCGGGGGGGGATCACAGATACGCAGTATTTT.

The chain links TRBV30 to TRBJ2-7; D is possibly TRBD1 (6 bases). Germline assignment: CDR1 GTSNPN and CDR2 SVGIG (reference sequence). The CDR3 covers 14 residues. Trimming removed 0 bases at V and 3 bases at J, with 12 bases between. CDR3 DNA: TGTGCCTGGAGTGTACGGACAGCCCGCTACGAGCAGTACTTC. Translating gives CAWSVRTARYEQYF.

The gene calls are TRBV7-2 and TRBJ2-1; D gene ambiguous. CDR3 size: 12 residues. From germline, CDR1 is SGHTA and CDR2 FQGNSA. The ends were cut back, 7 bases at V and 5 bases at J, with 9 bases in the middle. CDR3 in DNA: TGTGCCAGCACCTTGCAAGACAATGAGCAGTTCTTC. Translated, it gives CASTLQDNEQFF.

This rearrangement joins TRBV19 to TRBJ2-2, with 7 positions matching TRBD1. V trimming: 6 bases; J trimming: 6 bases; junction bases outside the gene matches: 4. Germline lookup yields CDR1 LNHDA and CDR2 SQIVND (reference sequence). The CDR3 runs 13 residues. The CDR3 DNA follows: TGTGCCAGTAGGCCAGGGGGATCCGGGGAGCTGTTTTTT. Translation gives CASRPGGSGELFF.

The chain couples TRBV13 to TRBJ2-4; D call uncertain. The V gene lost 7 bases and the J gene lost 0 bases, with 4 bases spanning the gap. The V gene's germline CDR1 is PRHDT and CDR2 FYEKMQ (reference sequence). The CDR3 runs 12 residues. CDR3: CASTLAKNIQYF. Here the CDR3 DNA reads TGTGCCAGCACCCTAGCCAAAAACATTCAGTACTTC.

The chain recombines TRBV20-1 with TRBJ2-2; 8 positions agree with TRBD1. The CDR3 totals 16 residues. V lost 0 bases and J lost 1; bases outside the gene matches: 4. CDR1 is DFQATT and CDR2 is SNEGSKA in the germline V gene (reference sequence). For the CDR3, the DNA is TGCAGTGCTAGAGATTTGGACAGGGAGAACACCGGGGAGCTGTTTTTT. It yields the protein CSARDLDRENTGELFF.

The chain uses TRBV6-5 and TRBJ2-4; possibly TRBD1 or TRBD2 for D (5 bases each). CDR1 MNHEY and CDR2 SVGAGI come from the germline V gene. Trimming took off 7 bases at V and 8 bases at J, with 9 bases between the two ends. This CDR3 has 11 amino acids. The CDR3 loop is CASTLGDIQYF. The CDR3 DNA follows: TGTGCCAGCACCTTGGGGGACATTCAGTACTTC.

The chain recombines TRBV7-9 with TRBJ2-1, with D perhaps TRBD2 (5 bases). The CDR3 has 13 residues. Germline V gives CDR1 SEHNR, CDR2 FQNEAQ (reference sequence). The ends were cut back, 3 bases at V and 7 bases at J, with 10 bases in the middle. CDR3: CASSFESGNEQFF. CDR3 DNA: TGTGCCAGCAGCTTTGAGTCGGGGAATGAGCAGTTCTTC.

The chain uses TRBV18 and TRBJ1-1; no clear D. Germline lookup yields CDR1 KGHSH and CDR2 LQKENI. CDR3 size: 15 residues. V gave up 2 bases and J gave up 1 base, with 11 bases separating them. The CDR3 spells CASSPGRVGNTEAFF. CDR3 in DNA: TGTGCCAGCTCACCAGGTCGGGTGGGGAACACTGAAGCTTTCTTT.

The CDR3 DNA follows: TGCGCCAGCAGCTTTATGTGGGGTCGGACTGAAGCTTTCTTT. Translating gives CASSFMWGRTEAFF. The chain is built from TRBV5-1 and TRBJ1-1; D is unclear. This CDR3 region has 14 residues. CDR1 and CDR2 from the germline V gene are SGHRS and YFSETQ. V was trimmed by 2 bases and J by 5 bases, leaving 13 bases between them.

This rearrangement joins TRBV24-1 to TRBJ2-3; D is unresolved. Germline CDR1 reads KGHDR; CDR2 reads SFDVKD. V lost 1 base and J 2 bases, leaving 9 bases between the germline ends. The CDR3 totals 15 residues. In nucleotides, the CDR3 is TGTGCCACCAGTGATTTTAGAACTAACACAGATACGCAGTATTTT. Translated, it gives CATSDFRTNTDTQYF.

This sequence joins TRBV30 and TRBJ1-5, with a tentative D call TRBD1 (5 bases). Per germline, CDR1 GTSNPN and CDR2 SVGIG (reference sequence). There are 16 residues in the CDR3. V was cut by 0 bases and J by 5 bases, with 17 bases left in between. The CDR3 region is CAWSVLGDGPYQPQHF. The DNA for the CDR3 is TGTGCCTGGAGTGTACTTGGGGACGGACCTTATCAGCCCCAGCATTTT.